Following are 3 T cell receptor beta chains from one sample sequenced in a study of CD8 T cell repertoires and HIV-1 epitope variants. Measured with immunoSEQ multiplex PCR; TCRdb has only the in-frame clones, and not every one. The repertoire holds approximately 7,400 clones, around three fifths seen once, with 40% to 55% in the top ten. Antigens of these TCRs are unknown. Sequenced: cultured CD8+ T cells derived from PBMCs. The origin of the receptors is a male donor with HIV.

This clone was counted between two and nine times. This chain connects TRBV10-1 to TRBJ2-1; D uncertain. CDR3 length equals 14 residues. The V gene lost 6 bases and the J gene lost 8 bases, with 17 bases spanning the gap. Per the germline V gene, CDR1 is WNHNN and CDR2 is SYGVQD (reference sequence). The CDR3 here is CASSDPLRTDEQFF. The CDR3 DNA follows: TGCGCCAGCAGCGACCCTCTTAGGACGGATGAGCAGTTCTTC.

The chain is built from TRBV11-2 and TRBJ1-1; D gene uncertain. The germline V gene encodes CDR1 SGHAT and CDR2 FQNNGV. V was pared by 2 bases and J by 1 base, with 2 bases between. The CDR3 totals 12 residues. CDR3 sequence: CASSLWNTEAFF. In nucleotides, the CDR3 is TGTGCCAGCAGCTTATGGAACACTGAAGCTTTCTTT.

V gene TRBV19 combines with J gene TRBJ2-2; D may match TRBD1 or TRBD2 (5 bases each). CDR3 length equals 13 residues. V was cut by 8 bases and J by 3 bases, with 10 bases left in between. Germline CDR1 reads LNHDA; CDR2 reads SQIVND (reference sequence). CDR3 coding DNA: TGTGCCAGTGGGTGGGGGTACACCGGGGAGCTGTTTTTT. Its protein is CASGWGYTGELFF.